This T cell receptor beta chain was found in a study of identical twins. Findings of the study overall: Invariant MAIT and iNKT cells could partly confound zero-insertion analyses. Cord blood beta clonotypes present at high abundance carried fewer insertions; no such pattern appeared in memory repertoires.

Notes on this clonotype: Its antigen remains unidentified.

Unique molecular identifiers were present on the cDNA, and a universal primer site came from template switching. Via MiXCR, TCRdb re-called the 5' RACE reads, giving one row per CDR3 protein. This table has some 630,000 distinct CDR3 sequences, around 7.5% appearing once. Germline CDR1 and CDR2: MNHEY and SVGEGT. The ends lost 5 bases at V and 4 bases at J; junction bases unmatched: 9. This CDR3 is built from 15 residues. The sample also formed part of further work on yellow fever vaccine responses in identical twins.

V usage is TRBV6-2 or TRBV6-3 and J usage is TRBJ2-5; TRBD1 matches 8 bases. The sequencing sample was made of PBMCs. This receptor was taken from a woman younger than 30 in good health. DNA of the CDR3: TGTGCCAGCAGTACCCGGACAGGGTTGGCAGAGACCCAGTACTTC. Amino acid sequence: CASSTRTGLAETQYF.